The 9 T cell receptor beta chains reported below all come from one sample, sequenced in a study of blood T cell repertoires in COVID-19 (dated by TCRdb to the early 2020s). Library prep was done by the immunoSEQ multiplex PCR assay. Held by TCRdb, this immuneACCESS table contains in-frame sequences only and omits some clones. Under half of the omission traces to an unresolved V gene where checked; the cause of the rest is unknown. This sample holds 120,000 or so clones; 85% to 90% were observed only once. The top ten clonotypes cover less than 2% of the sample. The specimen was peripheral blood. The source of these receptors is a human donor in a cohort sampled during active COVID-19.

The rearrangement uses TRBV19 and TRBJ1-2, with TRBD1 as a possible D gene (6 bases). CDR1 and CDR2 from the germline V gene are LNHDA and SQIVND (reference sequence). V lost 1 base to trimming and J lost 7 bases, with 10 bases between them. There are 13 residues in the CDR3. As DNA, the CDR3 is TGTGCCAGTAGTATAGGGGACATCTCTGGCTACACCTTC. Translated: CASSIGDISGYTF.

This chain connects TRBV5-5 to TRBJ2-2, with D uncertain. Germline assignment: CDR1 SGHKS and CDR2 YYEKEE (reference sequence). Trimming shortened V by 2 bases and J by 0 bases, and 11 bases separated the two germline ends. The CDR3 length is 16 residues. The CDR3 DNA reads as TGTGCCAGCAGCTTAAACCTGAGAGCGAACACCGGGGAGCTGTTTTTT. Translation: CASSLNLRANTGELFF.

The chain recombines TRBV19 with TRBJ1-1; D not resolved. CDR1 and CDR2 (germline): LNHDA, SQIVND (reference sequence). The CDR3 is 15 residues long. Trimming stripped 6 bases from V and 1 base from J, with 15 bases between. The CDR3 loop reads CASRPDVGANTEAFF. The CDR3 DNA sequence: TGTGCCAGTAGGCCCGACGTTGGAGCGAACACTGAAGCTTTCTTT.

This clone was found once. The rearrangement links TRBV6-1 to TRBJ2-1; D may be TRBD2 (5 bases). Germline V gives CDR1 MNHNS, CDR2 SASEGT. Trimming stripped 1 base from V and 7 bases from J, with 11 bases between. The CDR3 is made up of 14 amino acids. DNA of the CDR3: TGTGCCAGCAGTGAAGGTATCTCGGGGAATGAGCAGTTCTTC. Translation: CASSEGISGNEQFF.

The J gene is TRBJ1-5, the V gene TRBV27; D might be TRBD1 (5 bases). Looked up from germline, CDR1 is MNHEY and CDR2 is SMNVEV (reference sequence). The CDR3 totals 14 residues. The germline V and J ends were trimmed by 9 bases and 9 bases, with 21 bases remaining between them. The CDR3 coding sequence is TGTGCCAGTTCCCCAGGGATCCTCGGGGGGCCCCAGCATTTT. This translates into CASSPGILGGPQHF.

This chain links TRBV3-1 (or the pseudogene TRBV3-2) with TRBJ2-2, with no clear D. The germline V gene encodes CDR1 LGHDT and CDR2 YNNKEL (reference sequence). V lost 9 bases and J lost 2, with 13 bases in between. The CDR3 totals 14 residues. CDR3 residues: CASSSPLNTGELFF. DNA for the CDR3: TGTGCCAGTAGTTCACCGCTAAACACCGGGGAGCTGTTTTTT.

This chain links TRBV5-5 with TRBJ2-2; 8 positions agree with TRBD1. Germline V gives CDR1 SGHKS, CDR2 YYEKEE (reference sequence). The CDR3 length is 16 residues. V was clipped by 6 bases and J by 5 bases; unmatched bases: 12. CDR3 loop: CASTTYRGTGTGELFF. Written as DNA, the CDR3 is TGTGCCAGCACCACTTACAGGGGGACGGGGACCGGGGAGCTGTTTTTT.

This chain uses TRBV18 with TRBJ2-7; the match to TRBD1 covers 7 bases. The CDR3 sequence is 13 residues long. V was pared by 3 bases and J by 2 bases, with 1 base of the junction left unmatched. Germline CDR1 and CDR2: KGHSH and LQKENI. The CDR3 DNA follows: TGTGCCAGCTCACCGGGACAGACCTACGAGCAGTACTTC. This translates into CASSPGQTYEQYF.

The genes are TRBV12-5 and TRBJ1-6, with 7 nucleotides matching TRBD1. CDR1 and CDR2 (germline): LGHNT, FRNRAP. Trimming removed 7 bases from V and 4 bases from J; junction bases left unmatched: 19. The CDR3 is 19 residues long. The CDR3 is CASALQGPLWGDYNSPLHF. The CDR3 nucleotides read TGTGCTAGTGCCCTACAGGGGCCCCTCTGGGGGGATTATAATTCACCCCTCCACTTT.